This TCR beta chain comes out of a study of Tregs in tolerant kidney transplant recipients. From germline, CDR1 is SQVTM and CDR2 ANQGSEA. The germline V and J ends were trimmed by 4 bases and 4 bases, with 13 bases remaining between them. CDR3 size: 14 residues. General observations from the study: Biological reproducibility was not directly addressed, but technical replication error appeared minimal.

The repertoire was sequenced with immunoSEQ multiplex PCR; TCRdb's copy has only in-frame clones and lacks some. The sample carries some 90,000 clones, 90% to 95% recorded once. Unstimulated regulatory T cells (CD4+CD25+CD127-), CD4+CD25- non-regulatory cells, CD4 and CD8 cells were FACS-sorted from thawed PBMCs. For this clone: Its antigen remains unidentified.

Sample: CD8+ T cells from blood. The chain employs TRBV29-1 and TRBJ2-2; D might be TRBD2 (5 bases). The source of this sequence is a human donor in good health. In nucleotides, the CDR3 is TGCAGCGTTGGTTTGGCCGCGGGCACCGGGGAGCTGTTTTTT. Translated: CSVGLAAGTGELFF.